The T cell receptor beta chain under discussion was sequenced for a study of cytomegalovirus exposure and HLA in healthy donors. Points from the study as a whole: In all likelihood, a cluster of highly shared sequence variants was a sequencing artifact. One later analysis reportedly identified an Asian-associated ancestry cluster that showed fewer N-insertions than the approximately 700-donor mean. An assumption of roughly uniform sequencing depth across donors underlay the presence/absence analyses.

60 Vbeta and 13 Jbeta primers were used in PCR. Assay used: immunoSEQ multiplex PCR; TCRdb lists only in-frame clones, some missing. This sample has over 100,000 clones; approximately 70% occur once, and the top ten carry about 5.5%. To note about this clone: As yet, its antigen is unknown.

J lost 8 bases, V lost 4 bases, and 10 bases had no gene match. The CDR3 runs 14 residues. CDR1 is SGHRS, CDR2 YFSETQ, per germline. The sequence came from a woman between 65 and 79 years old in good health and CMV-seropositive. Sequenced sample: PBMCs. The J gene is TRBJ1-2, the V gene TRBV5-1; 8 bases align to TRBD1. The CDR3 sequence is CASSAGQGFGGYTF. The CDR3 nucleotides are TGCGCCAGCAGCGCTGGACAGGGATTCGGCGGCTACACCTTC.